The 24 T cell receptor beta chains given below trace back to one sample, sequenced in a study of T cells in Graves' hyperthyroidism and ophthalmopathy. Amplification yielded TCR beta CDR3 regions, with RNA transcripts as the source. HTBI primers were the set used in a first-round RT-PCR of the TCR CDR3. TCRdb ran MiXCR on the multiplex PCR reads and lists one entry per CDR3 protein. This sample yields roughly 93,000 distinct CDR3 sequences, of which about 40% are seen a single time; 10% belongs to the top ten. Material for sequencing was peripheral blood or thyroid tissue (not recorded which). The origin of the receptors is a woman aged 25 to 39 with Graves' hyperthyroidism.

As concerns this clonotype: A much bigger clone sits one base away, suggesting this may be a read error. The genes are TRBV12-3 or TRBV12-4 and TRBJ1-5; no definite D call. This CDR3 has 13 residues. The CDR3 bases are TGTGCCAGCAGTTTAAATACGGAACAGCCCCGGCATTTT. As protein: CASSLNTEQPRHF.

This chain connects TRBV2 to TRBJ1-2; 10 bases agree with TRBD1. Germline values: CDR1 SNHLY, CDR2 FYNNEI. V shed 5 bases, J shed 4 bases, and the junction held 4 bases outside the gene matches. The CDR3 consists of 14 residues. The CDR3 DNA sequence: TGTGCCAGCAGTCTAGGGACAGGGGCCTATGGCTACACCTTC. As protein: CASSLGTGAYGYTF.

Many counts were recorded for this clonotype. This chain uses TRBV6-5 with TRBJ1-2; tentative D call: TRBD1 (6 bases). V lost 6 bases and J lost 0, with 8 bases in between. The CDR3 has 13 amino acids. Germline assignment: CDR1 MNHEY and CDR2 SVGAGI. CDR3 region: CASRDSANYGYTF. CDR3 sequence (DNA): TGTGCCAGCAGGGACAGCGCTAACTATGGCTACACCTTC.

This clonotype showed up just once. The CDR3 does not end in the conserved phenylalanine or tryptophan, so this is likely a read error. CDR3 sequence reads: CAISGDRLYGYTL. The CDR3 nucleotides are TGTGCCATCAGTGGGGACAGGCTCTATGGCTACACCCTC. The rearrangement links TRBV10-3 to TRBJ1-2, with 8 bases fitting TRBD1. CDR1 and CDR2 (germline): ENHRY, SYGVKD. The V segment lost 4 bases and the J segment 4 bases; nucleotides outside the gene matches: 2. The CDR3 is 13 residues long.

Only one count was recorded for this clonotype. This chain links TRBV12-3 or TRBV12-4 with TRBJ1-2; tentatively, D is TRBD1 (5 bases). With 5 bases removed from V and 2 bases from J, the gap between germline ends came to 12 bases. This CDR3 has 14 residues. The CDR3 region has the DNA TGTGCCAGCAGTGCCCGGGACGGAAACTATGGCTACACCTTC. Its translation is CASSARDGNYGYTF.

This clonotype was seen ten or more times. The chain joins TRBV7-9 to TRBJ1-4; 9 nucleotides line up with TRBD1. The ends lost 4 bases at V and 6 bases at J; junction bases unmatched: 6. This CDR3 is built from 15 residues. Looked up from germline, CDR1 is SEHNR and CDR2 is FQNEAQ (reference sequence). CDR3 in DNA: TGTGCCAGCAGCTCACCGACAGGGGGTTATGAAAAACTGTTTTTT. As protein: CASSSPTGGYEKLFF. The full variable domain, in which reference TRBV7-9 and TRBJ1-4 provide the parts outside the CDR3, is DTGVSQNPRHKITKRGQNVTFRCDPISEHNRLYWYRQTLGQGPEFLTYFQNEAQLEKSRLLSDRFSAERPKGSFSTLEIQRTEQGDSAMYLCASSSPTGGYEKLFFGSGTQLSVL.

As concerns this clonotype: A much larger clone differs by one base, so this may be a read error. Because the CDR3 is missing its conserved closing phenylalanine or tryptophan, this is likely a read error. The V gene is TRBV28, the J gene TRBJ2-7; 11 nucleotides align to TRBD2. The length of the CDR3 is 15 residues. Germline V gene lookup returns CDR1 MDHEN and CDR2 SYDVKM. Germline trimming cut 6 bases from V and 2 bases from J; bases unmatched to any gene: 6. CDR3 coding DNA: TGTGCCAGCAGCCGAGGGACTAGCGGAACCTACGAGCAGTACCTC. Its translation: CASSRGTSGTYEQYL.

The chain has TRBV2 and TRBJ1-1, with D perhaps TRBD1 (6 bases). V was shortened by 4 bases and J by 3 bases, with 15 bases between the two germline ends. CDR3 length: 15 residues. The V gene's germline CDR1 is SNHLY and CDR2 FYNNEI. The CDR3 DNA reads as TGTGCCAGCAGTGGGGCAGGGGCCACTGACACTGAAGCTTTCTTT. Its protein product is CASSGAGATDTEAFF.

The sample holds many counts of this clonotype. The V and J genes are TRBV20-1 and TRBJ1-1; 10 nucleotides align to TRBD1. Germline-derived CDR1 and CDR2 are DFQATT and SNEGSKA (reference sequence). The CDR3 sequence is 13 residues long. The ends lost 6 bases at V and 7 bases at J; junction bases unmatched: 8. CDR3 protein: CSASGGTGVEAFF. Here the CDR3 DNA reads TGCAGTGCAAGTGGAGGGACAGGGGTTGAAGCTTTCTTT.

This clonotype has a count of ten or more. The rearrangement joins TRBV7-9 to TRBJ2-7; 8 bases fit TRBD1. V shed 5 bases and J 0 bases; nucleotides not matched to a gene: 12. Germline assignment: CDR1 SEHNR and CDR2 FQNEAQ (reference sequence). This CDR3 has 17 residues. CDR3: CASSGPGGPISSYEQYF. In nucleotides, the CDR3 is TGTGCCAGCAGCGGGCCAGGGGGCCCGATCAGCTCCTACGAGCAGTACTTC.

Note on this clonotype: This may arise from a read error, as a much more abundant clone is one base away. This CDR3 fails to terminate in the conserved phenylalanine or tryptophan, so it likely reflects a read error. The chain employs TRBV13 and TRBJ2-7, with D perhaps being TRBD1 or TRBD2 (5 bases each). With 0 bases removed from V and 2 bases from J, the gap between germline ends came to 11 bases. Germline V CDR1 and CDR2: PRHDT, FYEKMQ (reference sequence). The CDR3 is made up of 15 amino acids. The CDR3 spells CASSLGRGPTYEQYS. The CDR3 nucleotides are TGTGCCAGCAGCTTAGGGAGGGGCCCCACCTACGAGCAGTACTCC.

This clonotype came up many times. The chain uses TRBV7-9 and TRBJ2-2; D gene unclear. The CDR3 spans 13 residues. Germline loops: CDR1 SEHNR, CDR2 FQNEAQ (reference sequence). V was clipped by 5 bases and J by 5 bases, with 9 bases between them. This CDR3 reads CASSPEWTGELFF. CDR3 nucleotide sequence: TGTGCCAGCAGCCCGGAGTGGACCGGGGAGCTGTTTTTT.

The chain uses TRBV5-1 and TRBJ1-2; 9 bases line up with TRBD1. Per the germline V gene, CDR1 is SGHRS and CDR2 is YFSETQ. After removal of 4 bases from V and 4 bases from J, the junction contained 8 bases not matched to a gene. The CDR3 runs 15 residues. The CDR3 DNA sequence: TGCGCCAGCAGCGTCACAGGGGGCCGCAGCTATGGCTACACCTTC. Residues: CASSVTGGRSYGYTF.

Comment on this clonotype: A much bigger clone sits one base away, suggesting this may be a read error. This chain links TRBV2 with TRBJ1-1, with TRBD1 matching over 8 bases. CDR1 and CDR2 from the germline V gene are SNHLY and FYNNEI. CDR3 size: 13 residues. CDR3 nucleotides: TGTGCCAGCAGCAGGGGGCCTGGCACTGAAGCTCTCTTT. Translation: CASSRGPGTEALF.

Concerning this clonotype itself: It may be a read error: a sequence one base away is much more abundant. The gene calls are TRBV28 and TRBJ2-5; D is tentatively TRBD1 or TRBD2 (6 bases each). Germline CDR1 MDHEN, CDR2 SYDVKM. The germline V and J ends were trimmed by 2 bases and 9 bases, with 19 bases remaining between them. This CDR3 comprises 15 residues. This CDR3 is CASSLGGPLFRSQYF. The CDR3 region has the DNA TGTGCCAGCAGTTTAGGGGGGCCCCTTTTTAGGTCCCAGTACTTC.

A note on this clonotype: A much larger clone is a single base away; this may be a read error. This chain connects TRBV7-8 to TRBJ2-3, with D tentatively TRBD1 (6 bases). The germline V gene has CDR1 SGHVS and CDR2 FQNEAQ. The germline V and J ends were trimmed by 6 bases and 2 bases, with 21 bases remaining between them. The CDR3 has 17 residues. CDR3 sequence (DNA): TGTGCCAGCAGTTTTCCGTATTGGGGGACATCCACAGATACGCAGTATTTT. Residues: CASSFPYWGTSTDTQYF.

About this clonotype: At one of its ends the junction is not consistent with the germline gene, which may arise from a read error. The CDR3 sequence: CACSFSSQGYEQYF. CDR3 DNA sequence: TGTGCCTGCAGTTTTTCCTCCCAGGGCTACGAGCAGTACTTC. V and J are TRBV2 and TRBJ2-7, with D possibly TRBD1 on 5 matching bases. Germline CDR1 SNHLY, CDR2 FYNNEI. CDR3 length equals 14 residues. The full variable domain, rest sourced from reference TRBV2 and TRBJ2-7, is EPEVTQTPSHQVTQMGQEVILRCVPISNHLYFYWYRQILGQKVEFLVSFYNNEISEKSEIFDDQFSVERPDGSNFTLKIRSTKLEDSAMYFCACSFSSQGYEQYFGPGTRLTVT.

Comment on this clonotype: One junction end disagrees with the germline gene, perhaps due to a read error. The chain is built from TRBV4-1 and TRBJ2-7; D may be TRBD1 (5 bases). The CDR3 contains 14 residues. Germline lookup yields CDR1 MGHRA and CDR2 YSYEKL. DNA for the CDR3: TGTGCCAGCAGCCAAGATAGGGGCGCATACGAGCAGTACTTC. As protein: CASSQDRGAYEQYF.

This clonotype came up once. The chain combines TRBV10-3 with TRBJ1-1; TRBD1 is a possible D gene (5 bases). This CDR3 has 13 residues. CDR1 and CDR2 from the germline V gene are ENHRY and SYGVKD. V was trimmed by 11 bases and J by 5 bases, leaving 18 bases between them. This chain's CDR3 is CAAWAGKGTEAFF. DNA of the CDR3: TGTGCCGCCTGGGCAGGGAAGGGGACTGAAGCTTTCTTT.

Details on this clonotype: Since a much larger clone is just one base distant, this may be a read error. The CDR3 does not end in the conserved phenylalanine or tryptophan, so this is likely a read error. The V call is TRBV18, the J call TRBJ2-5, with D hard to call. This CDR3 has 12 residues. Trimming shortened V by 4 bases and J by 2 bases, and 5 bases separated the two germline ends. CDR1 and CDR2 from the germline V gene are KGHSH and LQKENI. The CDR3 protein is CASSLEQETQYL. In DNA form, the CDR3 reads TGTGCCAGCTCACTGGAACAAGAGACCCAGTACCTC.

J is TRBJ2-7 and V is TRBV29-1; D is perhaps TRBD2 (6 bases). There are 12 residues in the CDR3. CDR1 and CDR2 (germline): SQVTM, ANQGSEA. Trimming cost V 2 bases and J 5 bases, with 10 bases left between them. The DNA of the CDR3 is TGCAGCGTTGAACTCGGAGGGGACGAGCAGTACTTC. Translated, it gives CSVELGGDEQYF.

This clonotype was seen repeatedly, ten times or more. This chain connects TRBV7-2 to TRBJ2-5; no clear D. Germline assignment: CDR1 SGHTA and CDR2 FQGNSA. Trimming took 7 bases from V and 5 from J, leaving 11 bases between them. The CDR3 has 12 amino acids. CDR3 nucleotide sequence: TGTGCCAGCACCCTCCTACGGGAGACCCAGTACTTC. Its translation is CASTLLRETQYF.

The chain employs TRBV5-1 and TRBJ2-5; 8 nucleotides line up with TRBD1. J gave up 4 bases and V 4 bases, and 9 bases lay outside the gene matches. CDR1 and CDR2 (germline): SGHRS, YFSETQ. The CDR3 spans 15 residues. The CDR3 sequence is CASSTGQGARETQYF. The CDR3 DNA sequence: TGCGCCAGCAGCACCGGACAGGGAGCAAGAGAGACCCAGTACTTC.

Ten or more counts support this clonotype. The rearrangement uses TRBV2 and TRBJ1-1; 7 bases fit TRBD1. CDR1 is SNHLY and CDR2 is FYNNEI in the germline V gene. The junction had 8 bases not matched to a gene; V was cut back by 8 bases and J by 8 bases. The CDR3 has 12 residues. The CDR3 loop is CASGQGDLEAFF. The CDR3 DNA sequence: TGTGCCAGCGGGCAGGGGGATTTGGAAGCTTTCTTT.